The next 10 T cell receptor beta chains were all read from a single sample in a study of blood T cell repertoires in COVID-19. Profiled with immunoSEQ multiplex PCR; TCRdb holds only in-frame clones, not every one. This table holds 130,000 or so clones, about 90% found once. Specimen: peripheral blood. These receptors all come from a woman aged 45 to 65 who had recovered from COVID-19.

The V and J genes are TRBV5-4 and TRBJ2-5; 9 nucleotides agree with TRBD2. This CDR3 comprises 17 residues. Germline trimming cut 0 bases from V and 5 bases from J; bases unmatched to any gene: 11. Germline CDR1 and CDR2: SGHNT and YYREEE (reference sequence). The CDR3 loop reads CASSLGGLAPGGETQYF. Here the CDR3 DNA reads TGTGCCAGCAGCTTGGGGGGACTAGCACCCGGAGGGGAGACCCAGTACTTC. Variable domain in full (rest from reference TRBV5-4 and TRBJ2-5): ETGVTQSPTHLIKTRGQQVTLRCSSQSGHNTVSWYQQALGQGPQFIFQYYREEENGRGNFPPRFSGLQFPNYSSELNVNALELDDSALYLCASSLGGLAPGGETQYFGPGTRLLVL.

J is TRBJ1-6 and V is TRBV5-1; no firm D call. Germline V gene data show CDR1 as SGHRS and CDR2 as YFSETQ. Trimming removed 0 bases from V and 7 bases from J, with 5 bases in between. The CDR3 is 13 amino acids. The CDR3 DNA reads TGCGCCAGCAGCTTGGATTTAAATTCACCCCTCCACTTT. This translates into CASSLDLNSPLHF. Variable domain in full (rest from reference TRBV5-1 and TRBJ1-6): KAGVTQTPRYLIKTRGQQVTLSCSPISGHRSVSWYQQTPGQGLQFLFEYFSETQRNKGNFPGRFSGRQFSNSRSEMNVSTLELGDSALYLCASSLDLNSPLHFGNGTRLTVT.

The V call is TRBV6-1, the J call TRBJ1-5; the match to TRBD1 covers 8 bases. After removal of 3 bases from V and 5 bases from J, the junction contained 3 bases not matched to a gene. The CDR3 is 14 amino acids. Germline CDR1 reads MNHNS; CDR2 reads SASEGT. This CDR3 is CASSDRGPDQPQHF. CDR3 nucleotides: TGTGCCAGCAGTGACAGGGGGCCCGATCAGCCCCAGCATTTT.

The genes are TRBV30 and TRBJ2-7, with a weak D call TRBD2 (5 bases). The V gene lost 3 bases and the J gene lost 0 bases, with 12 bases spanning the gap. The CDR3 extends over 14 amino acids. The germline V gene has CDR1 GTSNPN and CDR2 SVGIG (reference sequence). The CDR3 sequence: CAWRAAVRSYEQYF. The DNA of the CDR3 is TGTGCCTGGAGGGCAGCGGTACGCTCCTACGAGCAGTACTTC.

The chain is built from TRBV6-2 or TRBV6-3 and TRBJ1-6; unclear D gene. This CDR3 region has 13 residues. Trimming removed 2 bases at V and 6 bases at J, with 5 bases between. In germline, CDR1 is MNHEY, CDR2 SVGEGT. This chain's CDR3 is CASSYERNSPLHF. The CDR3 DNA follows: TGTGCCAGCAGTTACGAGCGTAATTCACCCCTCCACTTT.

The chain carries TRBV5-1 and TRBJ2-1, with D possibly matching TRBD1 (6 bases). Germline V gives CDR1 SGHRS, CDR2 YFSETQ. Trimming stripped 2 bases from V and 8 bases from J, with 20 bases between. This CDR3 has 16 residues. The DNA for the CDR3 is TGCGCCAGCAGCTTCCAGGACAGTAGCCGCTGGGATGAGCAGTTCTTC. Translated, it gives CASSFQDSSRWDEQFF.

V gene TRBV7-3 combines with J gene TRBJ2-1; 10 bases line up with TRBD2. The germline V gene has CDR1 SGHTA and CDR2 FQGTGA. This CDR3 has 14 residues. V lost 5 bases, J lost 8 bases, and 6 bases stayed unmatched. This CDR3 is CASSLGTSVDEQFF. CDR3 coding DNA: TGTGCCAGCAGCCTGGGGACTAGCGTCGATGAGCAGTTCTTC.

V is TRBV2 and J is TRBJ2-4; D is ambiguous. The germline V gene has CDR1 SNHLY and CDR2 FYNNEI. V lost 6 bases, J lost 4 bases, and 4 bases lay in between. The CDR3 is made up of 11 amino acids. CDR3 sequence: CASSLKNIQYF. CDR3 DNA: TGTGCCAGCAGCCTAAAAAACATTCAGTACTTC.

The CDR3 nucleotides read TGTGCCAGCTCACCAGAAACCGGGACTCACTATGGCTACACCTTC. Translated: CASSPETGTHYGYTF. This rearrangement joins TRBV18 to TRBJ1-2; weak D call: TRBD1 (5 bases). The V and J ends lost 2 bases and 3 bases respectively, with 13 bases between them. Germline CDR1 KGHSH, CDR2 LQKENI. This CDR3 contains 15 residues.

This clone has just one count. The chain combines TRBV5-1 with TRBJ2-1; 11 bases map to TRBD1. Trimming took 2 bases from V and 8 from J; bases not matched to a gene: 6. CDR3 length: 15 amino acids. CDR1 is SGHRS, CDR2 YFSETQ, per germline. DNA for the CDR3: TGCGCCAGCAGCTTTACCGGGACAGGGGGATATGAGCAGTTCTTC. Translated: CASSFTGTGGYEQFF.